This TCR beta chain originates from a study of T-cell reconstitution after alpha-beta-depleted transplantation in children. Study-level results: Most T-cell counts and diversity one year after the transplant came from T cells that were newly produced. Some patients owed their high day-60 TCRbeta diversity to surviving recipient T cells and thymic progenitors. Alpha-beta T cells present about two months after transplant were reported to originate from several hundred expanded graft clones.

On this clonotype itself: Its antigen is unidentified. Being one base from a much bigger clone, this may be a read error.

V shed 7 bases, J shed 2 bases, and the junction held 6 bases outside the gene matches. The CDR3 extends over 14 amino acids. Germline V gene lookup returns CDR1 SGHTA and CDR2 FQGNSA. As it was prepared, the TCRbeta library received unique molecular identifiers. TCRdb processed the PCR reads anew with MiXCR; each CDR3 protein has one entry. Here the sample spans about 980,000 distinct CDR3 sequences, about 29% being singletons. The clonotype comes from a boy younger than two who had a stem cell transplant for SCID, so the T cells may come from the graft donor. The source was PBMCs, mostly from graft donor cells, collected 360 days after TCRalphabeta/CD19-depleted stem cell transplant. This sequence joins TRBV7-2 and TRBJ2-3; 7 bases align to TRBD2. The CDR3 nucleotides read TGTGCCAGCACCTCGGGGGGAGTCACAGATACGCAGTATTTT. This gives the protein CASTSGGVTDTQYF.